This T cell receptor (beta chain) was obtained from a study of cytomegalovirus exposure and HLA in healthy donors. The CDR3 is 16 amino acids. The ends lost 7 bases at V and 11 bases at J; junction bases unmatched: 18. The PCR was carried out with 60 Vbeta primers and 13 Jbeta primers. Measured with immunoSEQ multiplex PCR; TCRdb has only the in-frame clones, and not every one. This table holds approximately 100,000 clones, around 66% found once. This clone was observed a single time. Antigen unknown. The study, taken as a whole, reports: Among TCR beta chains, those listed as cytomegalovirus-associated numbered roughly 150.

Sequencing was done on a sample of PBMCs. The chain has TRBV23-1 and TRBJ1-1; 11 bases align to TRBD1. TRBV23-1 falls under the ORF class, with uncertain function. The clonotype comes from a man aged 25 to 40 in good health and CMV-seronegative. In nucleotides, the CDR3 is TGCGCCAGCAAAAACACCCCGGGACAGGGGGAAATTGGGGCTTTCTTT. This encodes CASKNTPGQGEIGAFF.